The 6 T cell receptor beta chains reported below all come from one sample, sequenced in a study of technical replicates of blood from several donors. The repertoire was sequenced with immunoSEQ multiplex PCR; TCRdb's copy has only in-frame clones and lacks some. The data show about 74,000 clones, approximately 95% seen once. The sequenced material came from T cells isolated from PBMCs. These TCRs come from a human donor in good health.

The chain links TRBV6-5 to TRBJ1-5, with 8 bases fitting TRBD1. Germline CDR1 reads MNHEY; CDR2 reads SVGAGI. This CDR3 has 16 residues. V was pared by 4 bases and J by 3 bases, with 8 bases of the junction left unmatched. In DNA, the CDR3 is TGTGCCAGCAGTTTCAGGGGGCACGCGAACAATCAGCCCCAGCATTTT. Translating gives CASSFRGHANNQPQHF.

This sequence joins TRBV5-1 and TRBJ2-3, with a tentative D call TRBD1 (5 bases). The CDR3 has 12 amino acids. The V gene's germline CDR1 is SGHRS and CDR2 YFSETQ. Trimming left V 3 bases short and J 3 bases short, with 5 bases between. The CDR3 DNA reads TGCGCCAGCAGCTCAGGGACAGATACGCAGTATTTT. Translation gives CASSSGTDTQYF.

The chain couples TRBV13 to TRBJ2-1; 9 nucleotides agree with TRBD2. This CDR3 contains 15 residues. Germline CDR1 and CDR2: PRHDT and FYEKMQ (reference sequence). Trimming removed 6 bases from V and 3 bases from J; junction bases left unmatched: 6. The DNA of the CDR3 is TGTGCCAGCAGTGCCGGGACTAGCTTCTACAATGAGCAGTTCTTC. Protein: CASSAGTSFYNEQFF.

The sample holds a few counts of this clone. The chain employs TRBV2 and TRBJ1-1; D is unresolved. Germline V gene lookup returns CDR1 SNHLY and CDR2 FYNNEI. The CDR3 sequence is 9 residues long. Trimming stripped 9 bases from V and 10 bases from J, with 9 bases between. CDR3 in amino acids: CARSQSAFF. CDR3 nucleotide sequence: TGTGCCAGGTCCCAATCAGCTTTCTTT.

This chain links TRBV7-8 with TRBJ2-2; 11 bases map to TRBD2. Germline V gives CDR1 SGHVS, CDR2 FQNEAQ. This CDR3 contains 18 residues. V was pared by 5 bases and J by 6 bases, with 14 bases of the junction left unmatched. CDR3 in DNA: TGTGCCAGCAGCCAAACCAGACCGGGACTAGCGGTTTCCGGGGAGCTGTTTTTT. Translating gives CASSQTRPGLAVSGELFF. Variable domain in full (rest from reference TRBV7-8 and TRBJ2-2): GAGVSQSPRYKVAKRGQDVALRCDPISGHVSLFWYQQALGQGPEFLTYFQNEAQLDKSGLPSDRFFAERPEGSVSTLKIQRTQQEDSAVYLCASSQTRPGLAVSGELFFGEGSRLTVL.

The chain couples TRBV5-4 to TRBJ2-7; D may be TRBD2 (6 bases). This CDR3 has 13 amino acids. V was clipped by 6 bases and J by 1 base, with 11 bases between them. Germline values: CDR1 SGHNT, CDR2 YYREEE (reference sequence). The CDR3 bases are TGTGCCAGCATGCGGGGTCCTTCCTACGAGCAGTACTTC. Translated: CASMRGPSYEQYF.